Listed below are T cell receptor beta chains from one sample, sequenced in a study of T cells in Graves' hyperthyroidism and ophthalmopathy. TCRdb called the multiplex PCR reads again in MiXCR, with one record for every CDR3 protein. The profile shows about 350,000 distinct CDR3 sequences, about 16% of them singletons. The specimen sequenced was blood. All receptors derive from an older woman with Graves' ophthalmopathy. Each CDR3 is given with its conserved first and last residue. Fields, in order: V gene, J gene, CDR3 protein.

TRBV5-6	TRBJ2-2	CASLPLHSLNTGELFF
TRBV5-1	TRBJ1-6	CASSFSSVNSPLHF
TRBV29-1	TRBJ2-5	CSVVPQGGGPIETQYF
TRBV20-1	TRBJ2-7	CSATPGLPPDEQYF
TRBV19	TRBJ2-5	CASSSGGLAASQETQYF
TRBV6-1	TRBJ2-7	CASSEWYEQYF
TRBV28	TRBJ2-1	CASTPLAGTYNEQFF
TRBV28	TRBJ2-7	CASPPGDGGPYEQYF
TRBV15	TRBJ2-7	CATSRSGTEDYEQYF
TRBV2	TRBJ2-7	CASSLNSEGTYEQYF
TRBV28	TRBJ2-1	CASSPPRDIGEQFF
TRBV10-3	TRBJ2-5	CAINSGTGRQETQYF
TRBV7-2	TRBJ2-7	CASSTRGQEVYEQYF
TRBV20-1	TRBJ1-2	CSARDWSFDGYTF
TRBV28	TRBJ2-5	CASTSEGAGETQYF
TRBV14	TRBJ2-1	CASSQWGLAGVDEQFF
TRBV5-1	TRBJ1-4	CASSLIAGGVEKLFF
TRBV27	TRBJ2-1	CASSLSGPWAYNEQFF
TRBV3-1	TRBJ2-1	CASSRINEQFF
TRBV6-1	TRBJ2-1	CASSEDRGVWLAGDNEQFF
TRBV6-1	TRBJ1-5	CASSELRASNQPQHF
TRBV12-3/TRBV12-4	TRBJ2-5	CASSREREGRETQYF
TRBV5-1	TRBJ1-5	CASSSSPSNQPQHF
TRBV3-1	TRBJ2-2	CASSQDLTAGELFF
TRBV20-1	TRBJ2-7	CSARDPGRSSYEQYF
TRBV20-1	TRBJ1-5	CSARVAYQPQHF
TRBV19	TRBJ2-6	CASRGLVGANVLTF
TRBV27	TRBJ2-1	CASSPRTSTYNEQFF
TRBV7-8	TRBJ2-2	CASSLLLWRGAGELFF